The clone carrying this TCR beta chain was seen a handful of times. The antigen remains unidentified. This CDR3 region has 13 residues. Germline V gene lookup returns CDR1 DFQATT and CDR2 SNEGSKA (reference sequence). V was shortened by 6 bases and J by 3 bases, with 12 bases between the two germline ends. Using genomic DNA as the template, TCR beta VDJ and CDR3 profiling was carried out. From the reads, TCRdb called clonotypes with MiXCR, one entry per CDR3 protein. This table holds just over 450,000 distinct CDR3 sequences, around a third found once. The data belong to a study of CD8+CD57+ T cells in acquired aplastic anemia. Study-wide points: A significant difference in CD8+ Simpson's diversity between patients and controls was not found. Patients and controls had in common approximately 30 CD8+ CDR3 sequences.

Patients chosen for sequencing had CD8+CD57+ cells that had expanded, as shown by flow cytometry. With no exception, the patients had severe acquired aplastic anemia. Patients had undergone no therapy by the time their blood was sampled. The sequence derives from a human donor with aplastic anemia. V usage is TRBV20-1 and J usage is TRBJ1-3; D perhaps matches TRBD1 (5 bases). The specimen sequenced was sorted CD4+, CD8+, or CD8+CD57+ T cells (not recorded which) from PBMCs. The CDR3 bases are TGCAGTGCAACGACAGAATATGGAAACACCATATATTTT. Translation: CSATTEYGNTIYF.